One and the same sample provided the 8 T cell receptor beta chains below, sequenced in a study of T cells expressing NK-cell markers. TCRdb reprocessed the 5' RACE reads and reports one entry per CDR3 protein, with no DNA. The sample holds approximately 170,000 distinct CDR3 sequences. Sequencing used blood T cells: a sorted CD56 or NKG2C T cell subset, CD4+ or CD8+ T cells, or bulk PBMC T cells (not recorded which). These TCRs come from a man between 18 and 69 years old in good health.

The gene calls are TRBV29-1 and TRBJ1-2; the D call of TRBD1 rests on TCRdb alone, since no DNA is present to check it. The germline CDR1 and CDR2 sequences are SQVTM and ANQGSEA. The CDR3 extends over 12 amino acids. The CDR3 region is CSARGGEGGYTF.

The V call is TRBV2, the J call TRBJ2-7. Germline assignment: CDR1 SNHLY and CDR2 FYNNEI. The length of the CDR3 is 12 residues. CDR3: CASSDEQNEQYF.

This chain uses TRBV5-1 with TRBJ2-2; the D call from TCRdb, TRBD1, cannot be confirmed without DNA. The CDR3 is 17 residues long. CDR1 SGHRS and CDR2 YFSETQ come from the germline V gene. CDR3 sequence: CASSFAKGQGNTGELFF.

The chain is built from TRBV11-2 and TRBJ2-1; TCRdb gives TRBD2 as the D gene, but with no DNA this cannot be confirmed. Germline CDR1 SGHAT, CDR2 FQNNGV. The length of the CDR3 is 16 residues. This CDR3 is CASSPGGGGRYNEQFF.

The J gene is TRBJ1-1, the V gene TRBV2; no DNA is available, so the TRBD1 call from TCRdb remains unchecked. The CDR3 runs to 13 residues. Looked up from germline, CDR1 is SNHLY and CDR2 is FYNNEI. CDR3 in amino acids: CASKWNRGTEAFF.

CDR3 loop: CASSLGDRVVDEQFF. V usage is TRBV7-3 and J usage is TRBJ2-1; TCRdb calls TRBD1, which cannot be checked without DNA. The CDR3 extends over 15 amino acids. CDR1 and CDR2 from the germline V gene are SGHTA and FQGTGA.

This chain links TRBV5-4 with TRBJ2-3; the TCRdb D gene call, TRBD2, has no DNA to confirm it. The CDR3 length is 14 residues. Germline V lookup: CDR1 SGHNT, CDR2 YYREEE (reference sequence). CDR3: CASSQGIGTDTQYF.

The gene calls are TRBV2 and TRBJ2-7; checking the TCRdb D call of TRBD1 is not possible without DNA. The CDR3 extends over 14 amino acids. In germline, CDR1 is SNHLY, CDR2 FYNNEI. The CDR3: CASAGQGGSYEQYF.